Sequencing of this T cell receptor (beta chain) was carried out in a study of blood T cell repertoires in COVID-19. As originally analysed: Amplification with reference gene primers provided the estimates of nucleated cell counts. Clones were sequenced by immunoSEQ multiplex PCR, and TCRdb holds only the in-frame ones, with some missing. V and J calls and clone size come straight from that table; D and trimming were deduced from the DNA. The data contain 350,000 to 450,000 clones, 90% to 95% of them singletons. This clone was observed once. V gave up 3 bases and J gave up 3 bases; unmatched junction bases: 8. This CDR3 is built from 17 residues.

Sequenced sample: PBMCs or T cells enriched from blood (not recorded which). The TCR comes from a middle-aged woman who had been exposed to COVID-19. The chain combines TRBV23-1 with TRBJ2-6; 7 nucleotides match TRBD1. TRBV23-1 is identified as an open reading frame with a role that is uncertain. CDR3 sequence: CASSQLDRAGGANVLTF. The CDR3 region has the DNA TGCGCCAGCAGTCAGCTAGACAGGGCAGGTGGGGCCAACGTCCTGACTTTC.